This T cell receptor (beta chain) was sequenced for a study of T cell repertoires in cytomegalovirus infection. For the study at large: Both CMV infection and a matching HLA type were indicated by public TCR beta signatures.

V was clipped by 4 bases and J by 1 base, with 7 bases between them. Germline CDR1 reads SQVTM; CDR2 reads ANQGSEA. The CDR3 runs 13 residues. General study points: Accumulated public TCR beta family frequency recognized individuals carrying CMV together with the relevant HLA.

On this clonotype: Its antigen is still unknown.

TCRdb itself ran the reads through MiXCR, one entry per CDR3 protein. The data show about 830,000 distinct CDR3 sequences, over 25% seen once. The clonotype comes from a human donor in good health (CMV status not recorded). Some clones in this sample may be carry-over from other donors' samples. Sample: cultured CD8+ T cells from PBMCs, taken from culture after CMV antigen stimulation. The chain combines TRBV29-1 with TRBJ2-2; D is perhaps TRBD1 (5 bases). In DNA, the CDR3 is TGCAGCGTTGTACAGGAGAACACCGGGGAGCTGTTTTTT. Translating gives CSVVQENTGELFF.